This T cell receptor (beta chain) is drawn from a study of cytotoxic CD8 clonotypes in ibrutinib-treated CLL. Whole-study findings and limits: Before falling back toward baseline at progression, clonality had risen at the time of ibrutinib response.

Germline V gives CDR1 SGHTA, CDR2 FQGTGA. Trimming removed 1 base from V and 4 bases from J, with 10 bases in between. The CDR3 runs 14 residues. In the case of this clone: Its antigen is unidentified.

Researchers set a sequencing depth target of 1 in 200,000 to 1 in 1 million T cells. Sequenced by immunoSEQ multiplex PCR; TCRdb stores in-frame clones only, minus some. This table has 160,000 or so clones, about 84% appearing once. The V gene is TRBV7-3, the J gene TRBJ1-1; D remains unclear. The material sequenced was PBMCs, taken after 24 months of ibrutinib treatment. The sequence was obtained from a human donor with chronic lymphocytic leukemia. The CDR3, as DNA: TGTGCCAGCAGCTTAAGAAGATCGAGCACTGAAGCTTTCTTT. This codes for CASSLRRSSTEAFF.